These T cell receptor beta chains were read from a single sample in a study of sequential checkpoint blockade in melanoma. TCRdb keeps only in-frame clones here, not all; method: immunoSEQ multiplex PCR. The repertoire holds about 2,400 clones, with under 25% as singletons. The sample consisted of tumor tissue (inferred from file names), taken from a patient given nivolumab and ipilimumab in sequence. These receptors all stem from a human donor with melanoma. CDR3s include the opening cysteine and the closing phenylalanine or tryptophan. Fields, in order: V gene, D gene, J gene, clone size, CDR3 DNA, CDR3 protein. D genes are given only for firm matches. Some rows mark clone size as missing; the rest say once, few, many or name a class of expanded clone.

TRBV23-1	NA	TRBJ2-3	few	TGCGCCAGCAGTCTCCGGGCCCTGAATGGCAAGGATACGCAGTATTTT	CASSLRALNGKDTQYF
TRBV19	NA	TRBJ2-5	NA	TGTGCCAGTAGTCCTCCTCCTACCCGCGTCGTAGGAGAGACCCAGTACTTC	CASSPPPTRVVGETQYF
TRBV6-8	NA	TRBJ1-4	NA	TGTGCCAGCAGTTTCCGGGATAATGAAAAACTGTTTTTT	CASSFRDNEKLFF
TRBV11-3	NA	TRBJ2-7	many	TGTGCCAGCACCCGGGGGGGGACAGGGAGCTACGAGCAGTACTTC	CASTRGGTGSYEQYF
TRBV6-8	TRBD1	TRBJ1-1	NA	TGTGCCAGCAACAGGGGGATGAACACTGAAGCTTTCTTT	CASNRGMNTEAFF
TRBV18	NA	TRBJ1-5	NA	TGTGCCAGCTCACCTTCACGACAGGTCAATCAGCCCCAGCATTTT	CASSPSRQVNQPQHF
TRBV5-1	TRBD1	TRBJ2-2	NA	TGCGCCAGCAGCCCACGGAGGACAGGACGGGGCCTGGGCACCGGGGAGCTGTTTTTT	CASSPRRTGRGLGTGELFF
TRBV6-8	TRBD2	TRBJ2-7	few	TGTGCCAGCCTCCCCGGAGCGGGGGGGCGCTACGAGCAGTACTTC	CASLPGAGGRYEQYF
TRBV11-3	NA	TRBJ1-5	many	TGTGCCAGCAGCTTAGTTCCGGGATTCAATCAGCCCCAGCATTTT	CASSLVPGFNQPQHF
TRBV6-8	TRBD2	TRBJ2-7	NA	TGTGCCAGCACAGAGAGTCTAGCGGGTGTAAGGCACTTC	CASTESLAGVRHF
TRBV11-3	NA	TRBJ2-1	many	TGTGCCAGCAGGTTAGACGCACAGGACTATGAGCAGTTCTTC	CASRLDAQDYEQFF
TRBV11-3	TRBD1	TRBJ1-2	medium-sized	TGTGCCAGCAGCACCCGCCTGGGACAGAACTATGGCTACACCTTC	CASSTRLGQNYGYTF
TRBV6-8	NA	TRBJ2-6	NA	TGTGCCAGCACCACTAGGTCTGGGGCCAACGTCCTGACTTTC	CASTTRSGANVLTF
TRBV6-8	NA	TRBJ1-2	few	TGTGCCAGCAATACCCAGGGCCCGGGCTACACCTTC	CASNTQGPGYTF
TRBV6-8	TRBD2	TRBJ2-3	medium-sized	TGTGCCAGCAGTGACGGGGGGGCTAGCACAGATACGCAGTATTTT	CASSDGGASTDTQYF
TRBV11-3	NA	TRBJ2-3	medium-sized	TGTGCCAGCAGCCCCGGCGCGAGCACAGATACGCAGTATTTT	CASSPGASTDTQYF
TRBV28	TRBD2	TRBJ2-7	few	TGTGCCAGCAGTTTTTCCAGCGGGGGACTCTACGAGCAGTACTTC	CASSFSSGGLYEQYF
TRBV15	NA	TRBJ1-2	few	TGTGCCACCAGCAAAGGTGGAACTAACTATGGCTACACCTTC	CATSKGGTNYGYTF
TRBV6-8	NA	TRBJ2-2	few	TGTGCCAGCAGTCCCCTAGCTGCCGGGGAGCTGTTTTTT	CASSPLAAGELFF
TRBV6-8	NA	TRBJ1-2	NA	TGTGCCAGCAGTCGGGACCCAGGGGGCTACACCTTC	CASSRDPGGYTF
TRBV30	NA	TRBJ1-4	few	TGTGCCTGGAGTGGGGGGACCTCTCGGGAAAAACTGTTTTTT	CAWSGGTSREKLFF
TRBV11-3	TRBD2	TRBJ2-5	many	TGTGCCAGCAGCACCAGCGGGGGGGCTGGAGAGACCCAGTACTTC	CASSTSGGAGETQYF
TRBV12-5	NA	TRBJ2-1	NA	TGTGCCACCTCCCGCCTTCAGGGTGAGCAGTTCTTC	CATSRLQGEQFF
TRBV19	NA	TRBJ2-5	NA	TGTGCCAGTCGATTTAACACCGGGGCCCAAGAGACCCAGTACTTC	CASRFNTGAQETQYF